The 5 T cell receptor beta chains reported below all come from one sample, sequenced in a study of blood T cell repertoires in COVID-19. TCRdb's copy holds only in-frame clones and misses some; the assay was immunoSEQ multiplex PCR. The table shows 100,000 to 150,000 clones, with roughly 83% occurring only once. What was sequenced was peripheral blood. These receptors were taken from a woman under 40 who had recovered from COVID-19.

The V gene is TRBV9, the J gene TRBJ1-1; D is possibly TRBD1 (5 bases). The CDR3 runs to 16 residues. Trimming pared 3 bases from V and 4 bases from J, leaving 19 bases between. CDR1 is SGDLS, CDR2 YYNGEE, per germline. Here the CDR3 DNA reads TGTGCCAGCAGCGCCAGCCTTACCGACAGAGGCACTGAAGCTTTCTTT. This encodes CASSASLTDRGTEAFF. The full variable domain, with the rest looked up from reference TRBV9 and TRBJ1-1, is DSGVTQTPKHLITATGQRVTLRCSPRSGDLSVYWYQQSLDQGLQFLIQYYNGEERAKGNILERFSAQQFPDLHSELNLSSLELGDSALYFCASSASLTDRGTEAFFGQGTRLTVV.

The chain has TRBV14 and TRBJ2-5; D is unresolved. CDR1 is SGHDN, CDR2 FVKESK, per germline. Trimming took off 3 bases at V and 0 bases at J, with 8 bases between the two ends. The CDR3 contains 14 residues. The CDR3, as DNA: TGTGCCAGCAGCCAGAACAGTTACCAAGAGACCCAGTACTTC. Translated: CASSQNSYQETQYF.

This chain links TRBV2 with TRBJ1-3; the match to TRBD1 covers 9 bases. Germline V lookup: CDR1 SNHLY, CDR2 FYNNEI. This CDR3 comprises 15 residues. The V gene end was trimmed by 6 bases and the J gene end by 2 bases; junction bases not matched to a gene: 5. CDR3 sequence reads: CASREQGAPGNTIYF. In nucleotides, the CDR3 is TGTGCCAGCAGGGAACAGGGGGCGCCTGGAAACACCATATATTTT.

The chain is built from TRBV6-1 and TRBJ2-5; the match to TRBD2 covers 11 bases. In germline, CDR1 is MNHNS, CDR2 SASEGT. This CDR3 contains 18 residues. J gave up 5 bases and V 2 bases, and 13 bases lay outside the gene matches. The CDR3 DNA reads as TGTGCCAGCAGTGAAAGGGCGCTGGCTAGCGGGGGGCGGGAGACCCAGTACTTC. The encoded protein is CASSERALASGGRETQYF.

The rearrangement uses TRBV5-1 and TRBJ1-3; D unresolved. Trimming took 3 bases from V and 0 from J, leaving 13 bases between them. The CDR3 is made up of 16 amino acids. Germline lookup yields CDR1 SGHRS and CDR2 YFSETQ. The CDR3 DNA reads TGCGCCAGCAGCTCTGGAGGTTCGAGCTCTGGAAACACCATATATTTT. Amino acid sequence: CASSSGGSSSGNTIYF. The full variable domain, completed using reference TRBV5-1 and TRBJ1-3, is KAGVTQTPRYLIKTRGQQVTLSCSPISGHRSVSWYQQTPGQGLQFLFEYFSETQRNKGNFPGRFSGRQFSNSRSEMNVSTLELGDSALYLCASSSGGSSSGNTIYFGEGSWLTVV.